The 5 T cell receptor beta chains reported below all come from one sample, sequenced in a study of identifying expanded T cells in peripheral blood. Assay: immunoSEQ multiplex PCR; the TCRdb copy retains only in-frame clones and omits some. The table lists around 130,000 clones, approximately 86% of them singletons. Sequenced sample: blood. The receptor set was obtained from a person aged 18-70 years in good health.

V is TRBV5-1 and J is TRBJ2-5; the D gene could be TRBD1 or TRBD2 (6 bases each). V dropped 0 bases and J dropped 5 bases, with 14 bases sitting between them. From germline, CDR1 is SGHRS and CDR2 YFSETQ. The CDR3 sequence is 15 residues long. The CDR3 loop is CASSLESRGRETQYF. DNA of the CDR3: TGCGCCAGCAGCTTGGAAAGTCGGGGGCGGGAGACCCAGTACTTC.

The chain uses TRBV14 and TRBJ2-3; 7 bases are shared with TRBD1. Germline CDR1 reads SGHDN; CDR2 reads FVKESK. The V gene end was trimmed by 4 bases and the J gene end by 5 bases; junction bases not matched to a gene: 6. The CDR3 runs 14 residues. CDR3: CASSPLTGIDTQYF. The CDR3 DNA reads as TGTGCCAGCAGCCCTTTGACAGGGATAGATACGCAGTATTTT.

The rearrangement joins TRBV9 to TRBJ2-3; 8 bases are shared with TRBD2. The trim removed 3 bases at V and 9 bases at J, leaving 15 bases unmatched. The V gene's germline CDR1 is SGDLS and CDR2 YYNGEE. The CDR3 runs to 16 residues. The CDR3, as DNA: TGTGCCAGCAGCGCGGGGGGACTAGAAACAACAGGGACGCAGTATTTT. As protein: CASSAGGLETTGTQYF.

The chain's CDR3 is CASSLWTYEQYF. Written as DNA, the CDR3 is TGTGCCAGCAGTTTGTGGACCTACGAGCAGTACTTC. The chain has TRBV28 and TRBJ2-7, with D uncertain. The CDR3 is made up of 12 amino acids. CDR1 is MDHEN, CDR2 SYDVKM, per germline. V was trimmed by 3 bases and J by 2 bases, leaving 5 bases between them. The full variable domain, with the rest looked up from reference TRBV28 and TRBJ2-7, is DVKVTQSSRYLVKRTGEKVFLECVQDMDHENMFWYRQDPGLGLRLIYFSYDVKMKEKGDIPEGYSVSREKKERFSLILESASTNQTSMYLCASSLWTYEQYFGPGTRLTVT.

The CDR3 region is CASSIPGSQETQYF. The CDR3 region has the DNA TGTGCCAGTAGTATCCCAGGCTCCCAAGAGACCCAGTACTTC. The chain links TRBV19 to TRBJ2-5; the D is unclear. The CDR3 length is 14 residues. From germline, CDR1 is LNHDA and CDR2 SQIVND (reference sequence). The V end was cut by 3 bases, the J end by 1 base, with 9 bases between.